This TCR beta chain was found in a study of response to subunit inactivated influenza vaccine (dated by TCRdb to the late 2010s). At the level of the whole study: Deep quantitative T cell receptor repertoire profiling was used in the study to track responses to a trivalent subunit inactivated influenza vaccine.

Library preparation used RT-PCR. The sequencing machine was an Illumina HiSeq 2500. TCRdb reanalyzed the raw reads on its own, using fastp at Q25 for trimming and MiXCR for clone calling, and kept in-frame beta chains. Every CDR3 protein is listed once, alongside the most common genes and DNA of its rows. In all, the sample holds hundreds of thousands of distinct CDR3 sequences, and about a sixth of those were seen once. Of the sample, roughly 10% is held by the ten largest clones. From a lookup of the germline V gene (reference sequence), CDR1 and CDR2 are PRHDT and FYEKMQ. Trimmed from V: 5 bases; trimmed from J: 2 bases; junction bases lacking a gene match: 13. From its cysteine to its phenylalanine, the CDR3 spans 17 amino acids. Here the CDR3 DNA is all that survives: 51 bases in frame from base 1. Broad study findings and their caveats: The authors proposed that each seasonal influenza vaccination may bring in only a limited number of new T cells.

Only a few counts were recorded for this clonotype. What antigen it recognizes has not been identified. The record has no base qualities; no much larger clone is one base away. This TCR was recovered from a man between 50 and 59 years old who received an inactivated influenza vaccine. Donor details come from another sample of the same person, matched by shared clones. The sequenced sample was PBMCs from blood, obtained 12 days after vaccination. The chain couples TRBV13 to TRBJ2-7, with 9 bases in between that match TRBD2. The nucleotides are TGTGCCAGCAGCCCATCCCCCTCAGCGGGGGGAGCCTACGAGCAGTACTTC. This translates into CASSPSPSAGGAYEQYF.